The present TCR beta chain was sequenced within a study of cytomegalovirus exposure and HLA in healthy donors. Study overall: A later analysis reported the 95 to 150 validation repertoires used the same platform as the roughly 700 first-cohort repertoires.

Study results and caveats: The study flagged roughly 150 TCR beta chains as cytomegalovirus-associated. Confirmation in vitro established that a few CMV-associated chains were specific for CMV antigens.

In regard to this clone: The antigen is not known.

Generated by immunoSEQ multiplex PCR, the TCRdb table keeps only in-frame clones and is missing some. This table holds 150,000 to 200,000 clones, about four fifths found once. The J segment lost 5 bases and the V segment lost 2 bases, leaving 7 bases of the junction unmatched. In germline, CDR1 is MNHEY, CDR2 SMNVEV (reference sequence). CDR3 length: 16 residues. This TCR derives from a man younger than 30 in good health and CMV-seropositive. Material: PBMCs. This chain joins TRBV27 and TRBJ2-1, with 9 bases lining up with TRBD2. The CDR3 spells CASSLRVAGVHNEQFF. The CDR3 nucleotides are TGTGCCAGCAGTTTAAGGGTAGCGGGAGTCCACAATGAGCAGTTCTTC.